Presented here are 4 T cell receptor beta chains from one specimen sequenced in a study of T-cell reconstitution after alpha-beta-depleted transplantation in children (dated by TCRdb to 2016 to 2017). The library relied on PCR. Sequencing took place on an Illumina HiSeq 2500. Molecular barcoding was employed in the preparation of TCR libraries, with unique molecular identifiers being used to normalize TCRbeta repertoire quantification. TCRdb reworked the public reads: Q25 trimming with fastp, MiXCR clone assembly, productive beta chains retained. Rows with one shared CDR3 protein collapse into an entry with the most common genes and DNA. The sample includes approximately 520,000 distinct CDR3 sequences, with around a third observed a single time. 2% to 3% of the sample belongs to the ten largest clones. The sample was PBMCs from the stem cell graft donor, taken from the stem cell graft. The origin of the receptors is a human donor who donated a stem cell graft to a child with aplastic anemia.

The rearrangement links TRBV12-3 or TRBV12-4 to TRBJ1-1; 7 bases match TRBD1. Germline trimming cut 7 bases from V and 1 base from J; bases unmatched to any gene: 15. CDR3 length equals 17 residues. CDR3 DNA sequence: TGTGCCAGCAATTTCATCGGGGCCGGGACAGAGAACACTGAAGCTTTCTTT. Its translation is CASNFIGAGTENTEAFF.

This chain joins TRBV27 and TRBJ2-5; 9 bases match TRBD1. Germline lookup yields CDR1 MNHEY and CDR2 SMNVEV (reference sequence). The CDR3 runs to 13 residues. The V segment lost 6 bases and the J segment 4 bases; nucleotides outside the gene matches: 3. In nucleotides, the CDR3 is TGTGCCAGCAGCAACAGGGGGCGAGAGACCCAGTACTTC. Amino acids: CASSNRGRETQYF.

The table lists this clonotype with a few counts. The gene calls are TRBV27 and TRBJ2-3; a possible D gene is TRBD2 (6 bases). Looked up from germline, CDR1 is MNHEY and CDR2 is SMNVEV (reference sequence). The CDR3 length is 14 residues. V lost 4 bases and J lost 6, with 14 bases in between. The CDR3 loop is CASSWGPEGDTQYF. CDR3 nucleotide sequence: TGTGCCAGCAGTTGGGGTCCGGAGGGGGATACGCAGTATTTT.

This clonotype has a count of ten or more. This chain joins TRBV11-2 and TRBJ2-7; D is uncertain. CDR1 is SGHAT, CDR2 FQNNGV, per germline. V was pared by 5 bases and J by 6 bases, with 8 bases between. CDR3 length equals 11 residues. CDR3 in amino acids: CASSQASEQYF. The DNA for the CDR3 is TGTGCCAGCAGCCAGGCTAGCGAGCAGTACTTC.